Below are 25 T cell receptor beta chains sequenced from a single sample in a study of cytomegalovirus exposure and HLA in healthy donors. Amplification used 60 Vbeta primers and 13 Jbeta primers. The protocol was immunoSEQ multiplex PCR, while the TCRdb copy is restricted to in-frame clones and leaves out a portion. The data hold around 100,000 clones, with 60% to 80% observed a single time. Sequenced sample: PBMCs. The receptor source for this set is a man between 50 and 59 years old in good health and CMV-seropositive.

The rearrangement links TRBV7-2 to TRBJ2-3, with 11 bases aligning to TRBD2. The V and J ends lost 2 bases and 3 bases, in that order; junction bases with no gene match: 7. The CDR3 contains 17 residues. Germline V gives CDR1 SGHTA, CDR2 FQGNSA. Written as DNA, the CDR3 is TGTGCCAGCAGCTTACCCCTTTCTAGCGGGAGGACAGATACGCAGTATTTT. It encodes CASSLPLSSGRTDTQYF.

The gene calls are TRBV29-1 and TRBJ2-1; D uncertain. Trimming stripped 7 bases from V and 0 bases from J, with 19 bases between. The CDR3 sequence is 16 residues long. The germline CDR1 and CDR2 sequences are SQVTM and ANQGSEA. The CDR3 DNA is TGCAGCGCGTCCCCTGGTAGGTGGAGCTCCTACAATGAGCAGTTCTTC. Amino acids: CSASPGRWSSYNEQFF.

The rearrangement joins TRBV27 to TRBJ2-5, with D perhaps TRBD1 (6 bases). The DNA end is a closer match to TRBJ2-7, so the J assignment may be wrong. Looked up from germline, CDR1 is MNHEY and CDR2 is SMNVEV (reference sequence). The CDR3 extends over 13 amino acids. The CDR3 nucleotides read TGTGCCAGCAGCAAGGACAGCTACTACGAGCAGTACTTC. It translates to CASSKDSYYEQYF.

This chain joins TRBV28 and TRBJ2-7, with 8 bases that match TRBD1. Looked up from germline, CDR1 is MDHEN and CDR2 is SYDVKM. The trim removed 7 bases at V and 2 bases at J, leaving 4 bases unmatched. The CDR3 length is 13 residues. The CDR3, as DNA: TGTGCCAGCAAACAGGGGGAAACCTACGAGCAGTACTTC. Protein: CASKQGETYEQYF.

V is TRBV6-1 and J is TRBJ1-3, with 8 nucleotides matching TRBD1. This CDR3 comprises 15 residues. CDR1 and CDR2 from the germline V gene are MNHNS and SASEGT. V lost 7 bases and J lost 4; bases outside the gene matches: 9. CDR3 bases: TGTGCCAGCACAGACCACAGGGGGAGCGGAAACACCATATATTTT. It specifies CASTDHRGSGNTIYF.

Only a few counts were recorded for this clone. V gene TRBV28 combines with J gene TRBJ2-2; TRBD2 matches 7 bases. The CDR3 is 17 amino acids. The V gene's germline CDR1 is MDHEN and CDR2 SYDVKM. V shed 10 bases and J 1 base; nucleotides not matched to a gene: 15. CDR3 region: CATKGRVSRQNTGELFF. As DNA, the CDR3 is TGTGCCACCAAGGGGAGGGTAAGCCGCCAGAACACCGGGGAGCTGTTTTTT.

The CDR3 loop reads CASSQETGGDTQYF. The CDR3 nucleotides read TGCGCCAGCAGCCAAGAGACAGGGGGGGATACGCAGTATTTT. The V and J genes are TRBV4-3 and TRBJ2-3; 9 bases line up with TRBD1. V shed 0 bases and J 6 bases; nucleotides not matched to a gene: 1. Per germline, CDR1 LGHNA and CDR2 YSLEER. The CDR3 is 14 amino acids.

The chain employs TRBV7-3 and TRBJ2-7; D unresolved. Deletions cut 5 bases from V and 3 bases from J, with 11 bases between. This CDR3 contains 13 residues. CDR1 and CDR2 (germline): SGHTA, FQGTGA. In DNA, the CDR3 is TGTGCCAGCAGCCCCTATGTTGACTACGAGCAGTACTTC. Protein sequence: CASSPYVDYEQYF.

V and J are TRBV28 and TRBJ2-7; 7 bases fit TRBD2. J was trimmed by 1 base and V by 5 bases; bases with no gene match: 17. Germline CDR1 and CDR2: MDHEN and SYDVKM. This CDR3 contains 18 residues. CDR3 amino acids: CASSEFGALSAGSYEQYF. DNA of the CDR3: TGTGCCAGCAGTGAGTTCGGCGCCCTTTCAGCGGGATCCTACGAGCAGTACTTC. Looking up the rest from reference TRBV28 and TRBJ2-7 gives the full variable domain: DVKVTQSSRYLVKRTGEKVFLECVQDMDHENMFWYRQDPGLGLRLIYFSYDVKMKEKGDIPEGYSVSREKKERFSLILESASTNQTSMYLCASSEFGALSAGSYEQYFGPGTRLTVT.

The chain recombines TRBV5-4 with TRBJ2-3, with TRBD2 matching 8 bases. The CDR3 length is 16 residues. Trimming removed 0 bases from V and 2 bases from J; junction bases left unmatched: 5. The germline V gene encodes CDR1 SGHNT and CDR2 YYREEE (reference sequence). The CDR3 DNA is TGTGCCAGCAGCTTGGCCAGCGGGGGCCCCACAGATACGCAGTATTTT. Translation gives CASSLASGGPTDTQYF.

This clone is a singleton in its sample. V usage is TRBV25-1 and J usage is TRBJ2-3; 10 nucleotides align to TRBD2. J gave up 7 bases and V 6 bases, and 10 bases lay outside the gene matches. Germline lookup yields CDR1 MGHDK and CDR2 SYGVNS. The CDR3 extends over 15 amino acids. The CDR3 is CASSPLAGGSNTQYF. The DNA for the CDR3 is TGTGCCAGCAGCCCCTTAGCGGGAGGATCAAATACGCAGTATTTT.

The chain has TRBV28 and TRBJ2-7; TRBD2 agrees at 10 bases. J gave up 4 bases and V 5 bases, and 8 bases lay outside the gene matches. The CDR3 runs to 15 residues. Germline lookup yields CDR1 MDHEN and CDR2 SYDVKM. CDR3 sequence reads: CASSPYTSGAYEQYF. The CDR3 DNA is TGTGCCAGCAGTCCGTACACTAGCGGGGCTTACGAGCAGTACTTC. Together with reference TRBV28 and TRBJ2-7, the CDR3 gives the full variable domain: DVKVTQSSRYLVKRTGEKVFLECVQDMDHENMFWYRQDPGLGLRLIYFSYDVKMKEKGDIPEGYSVSREKKERFSLILESASTNQTSMYLCASSPYTSGAYEQYFGPGTRLTVT.

The genes are TRBV6-5 and TRBJ1-1; D call uncertain. The CDR3 has 13 amino acids. Germline-derived CDR1 and CDR2 are MNHEY and SVGAGI. With 6 bases removed from V and 1 base from J, the gap between germline ends came to 9 bases. The CDR3 region is CASSLGQNTEAFF. DNA for the CDR3: TGTGCCAGCAGCCTGGGCCAGAACACTGAAGCTTTCTTT.

This clone appeared a few times. CDR3 bases: TGTGCCAGCAGCACAACCGGGACTAGTCACAATGAGCAGTTCTTC. As protein: CASSTTGTSHNEQFF. The chain links TRBV9 to TRBJ2-1; 8 positions match TRBD2. This CDR3 has 15 amino acids. V was pared by 4 bases and J by 5 bases, with 8 bases of the junction left unmatched. Germline V gives CDR1 SGDLS, CDR2 YYNGEE. Full variable domain (outside the CDR3, taken from reference TRBV9 and TRBJ2-1): DSGVTQTPKHLITATGQRVTLRCSPRSGDLSVYWYQQSLDQGLQFLIQYYNGEERAKGNILERFSAQQFPDLHSELNLSSLELGDSALYFCASSTTGTSHNEQFFGPGTRLTVL.

The chain recombines TRBV28 with TRBJ2-1; TRBD2 matches at 11 bases. V lost 7 bases to trimming and J lost 8 bases; unmatched junction nucleotides: 10. Germline V gene sequence: CDR1 MDHEN, CDR2 SYDVKM. The CDR3 covers 15 residues. CDR3 nucleotide sequence: TGTGCCAGCAATTCTTTAGCGGGAGGGGGCGATGAGCAGTTCTTC. Protein sequence: CASNSLAGGGDEQFF.

This chain connects TRBV11-3 to TRBJ2-1; tentative D call: TRBD2 (5 bases). V dropped 0 bases and J dropped 2 bases, with 8 bases sitting between them. CDR1 SGHNT and CDR2 YENEEA come from the germline V gene. The CDR3 length is 15 residues. The CDR3 loop reads CASSLEAGAYNEQFF. The CDR3 DNA reads TGTGCCAGCAGCTTAGAGGCGGGCGCCTACAATGAGCAGTTCTTC.

This sequence joins TRBV30 and TRBJ1-5, with D perhaps matching TRBD1 (5 bases). The CDR3 has 15 amino acids. Trimming removed 2 bases from V and 2 bases from J, with 13 bases in between. CDR1 is GTSNPN and CDR2 is SVGIG in the germline V gene (reference sequence). Written as DNA, the CDR3 is TGTGCCTGGAGTCAGGGCTCTTTTGGCAATCAGCCCCAGCATTTT. Amino acid sequence: CAWSQGSFGNQPQHF.

This sequence joins TRBV2 and TRBJ1-6; tentative D call: TRBD1 (5 bases). CDR3 size: 16 residues. V was trimmed by 4 bases and J by 5 bases, leaving 15 bases between them. Germline CDR1 and CDR2: SNHLY and FYNNEI. CDR3 amino acids: CASSVSLAGHNSPLHF. DNA of the CDR3: TGTGCCAGCAGTGTAAGCCTGGCAGGGCATAATTCACCCCTCCACTTT.

The CDR3 region is CASSYNREPGELFF. In DNA form, the CDR3 reads TGTGCCAGCAGTTACAACAGGGAGCCCGGGGAGCTGTTTTTT. The J gene is TRBJ2-2, the V gene TRBV6-6; D is perhaps TRBD1 (6 bases). This CDR3 is built from 14 residues. Germline V gene lookup returns CDR1 MNHNY and CDR2 SVGAGI (reference sequence). V was pared by 2 bases and J by 6 bases, with 10 bases between.

The chain combines TRBV7-2 with TRBJ2-3, with 9 bases matching TRBD1. In germline, CDR1 is SGHTA, CDR2 FQGNSA. V gave up 5 bases and J gave up 1 base; unmatched junction bases: 10. The CDR3 is 17 amino acids. The CDR3 region is CASSPFPGQGGTDTQYF. DNA for the CDR3: TGTGCCAGCAGCCCATTTCCGGGACAGGGCGGCACAGATACGCAGTATTTT.

The rearrangement joins TRBV10-3 to TRBJ1-2; a weak D match, TRBD1 (6 bases). The CDR3 is 17 amino acids. Germline CDR1 ENHRY, CDR2 SYGVKD. V lost 2 bases and J 6 bases, leaving 22 bases between the germline ends. The DNA of the CDR3 is TGTGCCATCAGTGAGCCACAGGGTTTATCAACCGACGATGGCTACACCTTC. Protein product: CAISEPQGLSTDDGYTF.

This clone was picked up a small number of times. The identical CDR3 is also encoded by other nucleotide sequences in the sample. This chain links TRBV5-4 with TRBJ2-7, with TRBD2 matching over 13 bases. This CDR3 region has 15 residues. J gave up 2 bases and V 4 bases, and 3 bases lay outside the gene matches. Germline V CDR1 and CDR2: SGHNT, YYREEE (reference sequence). CDR3 DNA sequence: TGTGCCAGCAGCCCGGGGACTAGCGGGACCTACGAGCAGTACTTC. Amino acids: CASSPGTSGTYEQYF.

The V and J genes are TRBV21-1 and TRBJ1-4. TRBV21-1 counts as a pseudogene. CDR3 size: 13 residues. The CDR3 is CASHPGVNEKLFF. In DNA form, the CDR3 reads TGTGCCAGCCACCCGGGAGTGAATGAAAAACTGTTTTTT.

This clone has a handful of counts. CDR3 nucleotides: TGTGCCTGGAGAACTCTAGCGGGACCCTACAATGAGCAGTTCTTC. Translating gives CAWRTLAGPYNEQFF. The genes are TRBV30 and TRBJ2-1; the match to TRBD2 covers 9 bases. V lost 3 bases and J lost 2; bases outside the gene matches: 5. The germline V gene encodes CDR1 GTSNPN and CDR2 SVGIG (reference sequence). This CDR3 is built from 15 residues. Looking up the rest from reference TRBV30 and TRBJ2-1 gives the full variable domain: SQTIHQWPATLVQPVGSPLSLECTVEGTSNPNLYWYRQAAGRGLQLLFYSVGIGQISSEVPQNLSASRPQDRQFILSSKKLLLSDSGFYLCAWRTLAGPYNEQFFGPGTRLTVL.

V usage is TRBV7-6 and J usage is TRBJ2-7; 11 positions agree with TRBD2. Germline CDR1 is SGHVS and CDR2 is FNYEAQ. CDR3 length equals 16 residues. Losses at the gene ends were 2 bases for V and 4 bases for J; bases not matched to a gene: 7. The CDR3 DNA is TGTGCCAGCAGCTTATACGGGACTAGCGGAGCATACGAGCAGTACTTC. Encoded protein: CASSLYGTSGAYEQYF. The full variable domain, in which reference TRBV7-6 and TRBJ2-7 provide the parts outside the CDR3, is GAGVSQSPRYKVTKRGQDVALRCDPISGHVSLYWYRQALGQGPEFLTYFNYEAQQDKSGLPNDRFSAERPEGSISTLTIQRTEQRDSAMYRCASSLYGTSGAYEQYFGPGTRLTVT.